Below are 16 T cell receptor beta chains sequenced from a single sample in a study of beta chain features in type 1 diabetes. The study reverse transcribed the entire isolated RNA, so it sequenced expressed TCRB transcripts. This table comes from immunoSEQ multiplex PCR, and its TCRdb copy is limited to in-frame clones, with some not included. The sample has 970,000 or so clones; 15% to 20% are singletons. Sequencing used naive CD4+ T cells from blood. The receptors shown here come from a woman younger than 30 in good health.

The chain links TRBV25-1 to TRBJ2-1; D is ambiguous. From germline, CDR1 is MGHDK and CDR2 SYGVNS. Trimming shortened V by 6 bases and J by 3 bases, and 18 bases separated the two germline ends. The CDR3 covers 16 residues. The CDR3 nucleotides are TGTGCCAGCAGCCAATTAAGCAACACCGGCTACAATGAGCAGTTCTTC. It codes for CASSQLSNTGYNEQFF. Full variable domain (outside the CDR3, taken from reference TRBV25-1 and TRBJ2-1): EADIYQTPRYLVIGTGKKITLECSQTMGHDKMYWYQQDPGMELHLIHYSYGVNSTEKGDLSSESTVSRIRTEHFPLTLESARPSHTSQYLCASSQLSNTGYNEQFFGPGTRLTVL.

The V call is TRBV9, the J call TRBJ2-7; no reliable D call. V was trimmed by 7 bases and J by 5 bases, leaving 13 bases between them. This CDR3 has 12 amino acids. The V gene's germline CDR1 is SGDLS and CDR2 YYNGEE. The CDR3: CASARRSDEQYF. For the CDR3, the DNA is TGTGCCAGCGCCCGGCGTTCCGACGAGCAGTACTTC.

The chain couples TRBV6-4 to TRBJ2-1; D might be TRBD2 (6 bases). V lost 3 bases, J lost 13 bases, and 10 bases lay in between. Germline V CDR1 and CDR2: MRHNA, SNTAGT. This CDR3 spans 11 amino acids. DNA for the CDR3: TGTGCCAGCAGTGAGGGGGGTCTCCAGTTCTTC. Translating it yields CASSEGGLQFF.

A few counts support this clone. This sequence joins TRBV2 and TRBJ2-5, with TRBD2 identical over 10 bases. After removal of 6 bases from V and 5 bases from J, the junction contained 9 bases not matched to a gene. The CDR3 is 15 residues long. Germline V CDR1 and CDR2: SNHLY, FYNNEI. CDR3 amino acids: CASRDLAGGAETQYF. Written as DNA, the CDR3 is TGTGCCAGCAGGGATTTAGCGGGAGGCGCGGAGACCCAGTACTTC.

In the case of this clone: Other DNA variants within this sample encode the same CDR3. The chain links TRBV18 to TRBJ2-3; 9 bases agree with TRBD1. CDR3 size: 15 residues. Germline CDR1 reads KGHSH; CDR2 reads LQKENI. J was trimmed by 1 base and V by 1 base; bases with no gene match: 0. CDR3 nucleotide sequence: TGTGCCAGCTCACCACGGACAGGGGGCACAGATACGCAGTATTTT. This gives the protein CASSPRTGGTDTQYF.

This clone was seen more than once but under ten times. This rearrangement joins TRBV18 to TRBJ2-3; the match to TRBD1 covers 9 bases. Trimming cost V 4 bases and J 5 bases; bases outside gene matches: 4. Germline assignment: CDR1 KGHSH and CDR2 LQKENI. This CDR3 comprises 14 residues. In nucleotides, the CDR3 is TGTGCCAGCTCACATGGGACAGGGCAAGATACGCAGTATTTT. Translating gives CASSHGTGQDTQYF.

The rearrangement joins TRBV2 to TRBJ2-1; D call uncertain. Germline-derived CDR1 and CDR2 are SNHLY and FYNNEI. V lost 1 base and J 4 bases, leaving 5 bases between the germline ends. The CDR3 extends over 13 amino acids. The CDR3 DNA reads as TGTGCCAGCAGTGAAGTAGGATACAATGAGCAGTTCTTC. Encoded protein: CASSEVGYNEQFF.

For this clone: The same CDR3 is also encoded by other DNA sequences in this sample. This chain joins TRBV7-2 and TRBJ2-3; D is unclear. The germline V gene has CDR1 SGHTA and CDR2 FQGNSA. The CDR3 is 11 amino acids. Trimming took off 2 bases at V and 6 bases at J, with 3 bases between the two ends. The CDR3 loop is CASSLRDTQYF. CDR3 nucleotides: TGTGCCAGCAGCTTAAGGGATACGCAGTATTTT.

The CDR3 DNA sequence: TGTGCCAGCAATCAGCCGAACTCCTACGAGCAGTACTTC. Residues: CASNQPNSYEQYF. The chain employs TRBV6-5 and TRBJ2-7; no clear D. This CDR3 contains 13 residues. Trimming stripped 7 bases from V and 0 bases from J, with 10 bases between. CDR1 and CDR2 from the germline V gene are MNHEY and SVGAGI.

This chain connects TRBV5-1 to TRBJ1-1; possibly TRBD1 for D (5 bases). V was shortened by 5 bases and J by 5 bases, with 10 bases between the two germline ends. The CDR3 length is 12 residues. The germline V gene encodes CDR1 SGHRS and CDR2 YFSETQ. CDR3 region: CASRSGETEAFF. As DNA, the CDR3 is TGCGCCAGCAGGTCGGGGGAGACTGAAGCTTTCTTT.

This chain joins TRBV28 and TRBJ2-7, with TRBD1 matching 7 bases. This CDR3 region has 13 residues. The V segment lost 5 bases and the J segment 2 bases; nucleotides outside the gene matches: 3. CDR1 MDHEN and CDR2 SYDVKM come from the germline V gene. The CDR3 region has the DNA TGTGCCAGCAGTATTCAGGGGGCCTACGAGCAGTACTTC. This translates into CASSIQGAYEQYF.

The sample holds a few counts of this clone. V gene TRBV9 combines with J gene TRBJ2-1, with 11 bases lining up with TRBD2. The germline gives CDR1 SGDLS, CDR2 YYNGEE. Trimming cost V 2 bases and J 4 bases; bases outside gene matches: 8. The CDR3 length is 17 residues. The CDR3 DNA is TGTGCCAGCAGCGTGACCGCCGGGACTAGCGGTTACAATGAGCAGTTCTTC. The encoded protein is CASSVTAGTSGYNEQFF. Using reference TRBV9 and TRBJ2-1 for the parts outside the CDR3, the full variable domain is DSGVTQTPKHLITATGQRVTLRCSPRSGDLSVYWYQQSLDQGLQFLIQYYNGEERAKGNILERFSAQQFPDLHSELNLSSLELGDSALYFCASSVTAGTSGYNEQFFGPGTRLTVL.

The chain couples TRBV7-9 to TRBJ1-2; the match to TRBD1 covers 7 bases. This CDR3 has 14 residues. V lost 5 bases and J lost 8; bases outside the gene matches: 11. Germline V lookup: CDR1 SEHNR, CDR2 FQNEAQ (reference sequence). The CDR3 loop reads CASSQRTGGPGYTF. CDR3 in DNA: TGTGCCAGCAGCCAAAGGACAGGTGGACCCGGCTACACCTTC.

This chain connects TRBV7-9 to TRBJ2-7; the match to TRBD1 covers 10 bases. CDR3 length: 15 residues. CDR1 is SEHNR, CDR2 FQNEAQ, per germline (reference sequence). The ends lost 2 bases at V and 3 bases at J; junction bases unmatched: 4. The CDR3 sequence is CASSLRDRGNYEQYF. The CDR3 nucleotides are TGTGCCAGCAGCTTAAGGGACAGGGGAAACTACGAGCAGTACTTC. The full variable domain, its missing parts supplied by reference TRBV7-9 and TRBJ2-7, is DTGVSQNPRHKITKRGQNVTFRCDPISEHNRLYWYRQTLGQGPEFLTYFQNEAQLEKSRLLSDRFSAERPKGSFSTLEIQRTEQGDSAMYLCASSLRDRGNYEQYFGPGTRLTVT.

This clone turned up a few times. Other DNA sequences within the sample encode an identical CDR3. V usage is TRBV2 and J usage is TRBJ1-1; tentatively, D is TRBD1 (5 bases). The CDR3 totals 13 residues. Germline-derived CDR1 and CDR2 are SNHLY and FYNNEI. V dropped 6 bases and J dropped 1 base, with 9 bases sitting between them. The CDR3 DNA reads TGTGCCAGCAGGGTACAGGAGAACACTGAAGCTTTCTTT. Protein product: CASRVQENTEAFF.

There are a few counts of this clone. The same CDR3 is also encoded by other DNA sequences in this sample. The rearrangement uses TRBV7-9 and TRBJ2-5, with a tentative D call TRBD1 (5 bases). V was shortened by 1 base and J by 2 bases, with 8 bases between the two germline ends. Germline loops: CDR1 SEHNR, CDR2 FQNEAQ (reference sequence). This CDR3 comprises 14 residues. CDR3 region: CASSLGQGQETQYF. The CDR3 DNA follows: TGTGCCAGCAGCTTAGGGCAGGGTCAAGAGACCCAGTACTTC.